The entry below gives a single T cell receptor (beta chain) sequence along with its context. Its antigen remains unidentified. The CDR3 runs to 16 residues. V dropped 2 bases and J dropped 5 bases, with 16 bases sitting between them. The germline gives CDR1 SNHLY, CDR2 FYNNEI. This entry is derived from a study of T cell responses to AZD1222 COVID-19 vaccine. Using immunoSEQ multiplex PCR, the repertoire was profiled, and TCRdb retains in-frame clones only, with some absent. The sample has 90,000 to 100,000 clones, about 90% seen once. Study outcomes and limitations: Elevations in Spike-specific TCR breadth and depth followed administration of two AZD1222 doses.

The TCR originated in an adult in good health. Sequencing used peripheral blood, obtained on day 0 of AZD1222 vaccination. This sequence joins TRBV2 and TRBJ2-1; D remains ambiguous. The CDR3 sequence: CASSEFPTTADNEQFF. CDR3 nucleotides: TGTGCCAGCAGTGAATTCCCTACCACCGCTGACAATGAGCAGTTCTTC.